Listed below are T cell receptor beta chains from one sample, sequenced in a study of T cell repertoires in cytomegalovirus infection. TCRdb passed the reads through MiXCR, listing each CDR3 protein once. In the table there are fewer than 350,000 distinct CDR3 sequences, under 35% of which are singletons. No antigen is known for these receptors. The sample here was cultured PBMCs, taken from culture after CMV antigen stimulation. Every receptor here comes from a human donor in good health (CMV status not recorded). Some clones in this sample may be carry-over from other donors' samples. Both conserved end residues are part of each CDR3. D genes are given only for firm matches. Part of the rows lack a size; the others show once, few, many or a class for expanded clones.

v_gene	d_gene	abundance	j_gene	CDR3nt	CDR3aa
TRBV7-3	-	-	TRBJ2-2	TGTGCCAGCAGTATGTCAGTCACCGGGGAGCTGTTTTTT	CASSMSVTGELFF
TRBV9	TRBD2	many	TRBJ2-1	TGTGCCAGCAGCGTATTCGCCACTAGCGGAGGGGACAATGAGCAGTTCTTC	CASSVFATSGGDNEQFF
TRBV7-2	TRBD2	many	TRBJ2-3	TGTGCCAGCAGCTTAGTGAGACTAGCGGACACAGATACGCAGTATTTT	CASSLVRLADTDTQYF
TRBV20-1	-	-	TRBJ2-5	TGCAGTGCTAGAAGCCCCAGGGTTTTGGAAGAGACCCAGTACTTC	CSARSPRVLEETQYF
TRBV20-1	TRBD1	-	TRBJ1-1	TGCAGTGCTAGAGCCGAGGACAGGGCGGATGAAGCTTTCTTT	CSARAEDRADEAFF
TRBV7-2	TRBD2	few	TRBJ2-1	TGTGCCAGCAGCGCCGAAGCGGGAGCCAGTGAGCAGTTCTTC	CASSAEAGASEQFF
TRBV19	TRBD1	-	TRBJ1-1	TGTGCCAGTAGTCTGACAGGGCCAATGAACACTGAAGCTTTCTTT	CASSLTGPMNTEAFF
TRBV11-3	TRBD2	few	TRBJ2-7	TGTGCCAGCAGCCGAGACCGGACTAGCGGCCTGGCCCACTACGAGCAGTACTTC	CASSRDRTSGLAHYEQYF
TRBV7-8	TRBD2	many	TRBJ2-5	TGTGCCAGCAGCCCGGGACTAGCGGGAGTTCAAGAGACCCAGTACTTC	CASSPGLAGVQETQYF
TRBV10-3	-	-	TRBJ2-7	TGTGCCATCAGTGCACAGGGTTCCTACGAGCAGTACTTC	CAISAQGSYEQYF
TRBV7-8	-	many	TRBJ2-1	TGTGCCAGCAGCTTAGCGGCAGGGAGGATCAATGAGCAGTTCTTC	CASSLAAGRINEQFF
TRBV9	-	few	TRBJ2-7	TGTGCCAGCAGCGCCTCGCCTAGCTCCGAGCAGTACTTC	CASSASPSSEQYF
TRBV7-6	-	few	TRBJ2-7	TGTGCCAGCAGCTTAGATGGGAGCAGAGAAGGCTCCTACGAGCAGTACTTC	CASSLDGSREGSYEQYF
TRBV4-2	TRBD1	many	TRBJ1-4	TGTGCCAGCAGCTGGGACAGGGGAATTCGAGGTGAAAAACTGTTTTTT	CASSWDRGIRGEKLFF
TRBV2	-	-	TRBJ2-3	TGTGCCAGCAGTGAAGGGGGCCAATACACAGATACGCAGTATTTT	CASSEGGQYTDTQYF
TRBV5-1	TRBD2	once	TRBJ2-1	TGCGCCAGTCTATCTAGCGGGGGCTACAATGAGCAGTTCTTC	CASLSSGGYNEQFF
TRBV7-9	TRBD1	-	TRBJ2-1	TGTGCCAGCAGCGCGACAGGGGGAACTGCCCTCTCCTACAATGAGCAGTTCTTC	CASSATGGTALSYNEQFF
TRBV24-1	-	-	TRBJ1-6	TGTGCCACCAGTGAGAGCTCCTATAATTCACCCCTCCACTTT	CATSESSYNSPLHF
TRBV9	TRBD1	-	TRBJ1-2	TGTGCCAGCAGCTCAGAGGATCCAGGGGGCATCGATGGCTACACCTTC	CASSSEDPGGIDGYTF
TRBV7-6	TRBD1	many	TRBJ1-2	TGTGCCAGCAGCTTAGCAGGGACAGAATTAAACTATGGCTACACCTTC	CASSLAGTELNYGYTF
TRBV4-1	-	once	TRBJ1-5	TGTGCCAGCAGCCAAGCCTGGGGGGATCAGCCCCAGCATTTT	CASSQAWGDQPQHF
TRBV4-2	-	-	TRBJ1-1	TGTGCCAGCAGCCCCGGGGCAGGGGAAAGAAAAACTGAAGCTTTCTTT	CASSPGAGERKTEAFF
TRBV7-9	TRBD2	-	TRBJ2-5	TGTGCCAGCAGCCCGACCGGGGGGGAGACCCAGTACTTC	CASSPTGGETQYF
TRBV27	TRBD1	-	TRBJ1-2	TGTGCCAGCAGTTTGACAACCTCAGGGGGCACTGGCTACACCTTC	CASSLTTSGGTGYTF
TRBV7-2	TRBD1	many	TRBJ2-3	TGTGCCAGCACAAGGGGGCCTGCGACAGATACGCAGTATTTT	CASTRGPATDTQYF
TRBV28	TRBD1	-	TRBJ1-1	TGTGCCAGCAAACAACAGGGGGGGAACACTGAAGCTTTCTTT	CASKQQGGNTEAFF
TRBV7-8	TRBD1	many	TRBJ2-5	TGTGCCAGCAGCTTACCCCCACAGGGGGAGACCCAGTACTTC	CASSLPPQGETQYF
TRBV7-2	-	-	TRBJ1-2	TGTGCCAGCAGCTTAGGCGCCCTGAACACCTTC	CASSLGALNTF
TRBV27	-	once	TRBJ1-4	TGTGCCAGCAGTACCTACAGGGAGGAAGCTAATGAAAAACTGTTTTTT	CASSTYREEANEKLFF
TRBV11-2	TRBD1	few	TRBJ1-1	TGTGCCAGCAGCTTTTTTAGGACAGGAGCTCCTCACACTGAAGCTTTCTTT	CASSFFRTGAPHTEAFF
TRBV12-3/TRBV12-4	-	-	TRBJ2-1	TGTGCCAGCAGTTTAATTAGCGGAGACAATGAGCAGTTCTTC	CASSLISGDNEQFF
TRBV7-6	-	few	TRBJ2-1	TGTGCCAGCAGCTTGGGGAACCCCCTTGGCGACCGTTCATACAATGAGCAGTTCTTC	CASSLGNPLGDRSYNEQFF
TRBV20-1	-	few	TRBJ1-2	TGCAGTGCTAAGGGACTCCCCGAGTGGGGCTACACCTTC	CSAKGLPEWGYTF
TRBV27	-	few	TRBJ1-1	TGTGCCAGCAGTCTGGGTCCCAGCAGCACTGAAGCTTTCTTT	CASSLGPSSTEAFF
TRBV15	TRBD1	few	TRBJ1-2	TGTGCCACCAAAGACAGGGTTTGGAAAGGCTACACCTTC	CATKDRVWKGYTF
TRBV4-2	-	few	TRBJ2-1	TGTGCCAGCAGCCACCGAGCCGCTAACAATGAGCAGTTCTTC	CASSHRAANNEQFF
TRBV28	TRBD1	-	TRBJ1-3	TGTGCCAGCAGTTTGGGGACAGGGTCTGGAAACACCATATATTTT	CASSLGTGSGNTIYF
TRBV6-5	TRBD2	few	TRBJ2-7	TGTGCCAGCAGTTACGAACCGGGACTAGCGGGATCTGGGGCTTACGAGCAGTACTTC	CASSYEPGLAGSGAYEQYF
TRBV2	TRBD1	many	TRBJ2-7	TGTGCCAGCAGTCCGGGACAGGGACCCTACGAGCAGTACTTC	CASSPGQGPYEQYF
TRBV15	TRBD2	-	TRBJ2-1	TGTGCCACCAGCAAACTAGCGGGAGTTGGCAATGAGCAGTTCTTC	CATSKLAGVGNEQFF
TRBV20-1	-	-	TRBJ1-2	TGCAGTGCTAGAGAGTCAAGGAACTATGGCTACACCTTC	CSARESRNYGYTF
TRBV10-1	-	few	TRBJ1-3	TGCGCCGGTAACACCATATATTTT	CAGNTIYF
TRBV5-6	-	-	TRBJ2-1	TGTGCCAGCAGCCTGCCCGGACTGGGCGGGACCTACAATGAGCAGTTCTTC	CASSLPGLGGTYNEQFF
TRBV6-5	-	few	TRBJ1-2	TGTGCCAGCAGTTACTCGAGTTTTCAGACAGCGACTAACTATGGCTACACCTTC	CASSYSSFQTATNYGYTF
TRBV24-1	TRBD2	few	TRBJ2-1	TGTGCCACCGGGGGGAGACTAGCGGAATACAATGAGCAGTTCTTC	CATGGRLAEYNEQFF
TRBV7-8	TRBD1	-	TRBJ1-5	TGTGCCAGCAGCCCTAACAGGGGGACGGGACAGCCCCAGCATTTT	CASSPNRGTGQPQHF
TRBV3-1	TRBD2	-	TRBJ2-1	TGTGCCAGCAGCCCATCTAGCGGGGCCTACAATGAGCAGTTCTTC	CASSPSSGAYNEQFF
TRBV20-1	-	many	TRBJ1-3	TGCAGTGCTAGACCCCCCAACTCTGGAAACACCATATATTTT	CSARPPNSGNTIYF
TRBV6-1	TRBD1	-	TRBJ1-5	TGTGCCAGCAGTGAACCAGGGACAGCCGATCAGCCCCAGCATTTT	CASSEPGTADQPQHF
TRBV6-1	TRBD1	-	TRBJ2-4	TGTGCCAGCAGTACCCCGGGACAGGGGGCTTTTGAGTCCAAAAACATTCAGTACTTC	CASSTPGQGAFESKNIQYF
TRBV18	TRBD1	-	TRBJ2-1	TGTGCCAGCTCACCACCCGGACAGGCATACAATGAGCAGTTCTTC	CASSPPGQAYNEQFF
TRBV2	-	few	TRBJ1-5	TGTGCCAGCCATTTCGGGGGATCGCAGAGCAATCAGCCCCAGCATTTT	CASHFGGSQSNQPQHF
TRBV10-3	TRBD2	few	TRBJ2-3	TGTGCCATCAGTGAGACCCTAGCGGGAGGGACAGATACGCAGTATTTT	CAISETLAGGTDTQYF
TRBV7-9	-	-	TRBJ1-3	TGTGCCAGCAGCTTAGCAGAGCTTACCCACTCTGGAAACACCATATATTTT	CASSLAELTHSGNTIYF
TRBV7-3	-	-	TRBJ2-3	TGTGCCAGCAGCGCCGCCACTCGCACAGATACGCAGTATTTT	CASSAATRTDTQYF
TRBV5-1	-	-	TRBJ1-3	TGCGCCAGCAGCAAGGCCGGGATCAACTCTGGAAACACCATATATTTT	CASSKAGINSGNTIYF
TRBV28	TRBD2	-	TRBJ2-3	TGTGCCAGCAGTCGACCGAGAGCGGGGGATACGCAGTATTTT	CASSRPRAGDTQYF
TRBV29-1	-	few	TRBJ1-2	TGCAGCGCTACTCTGGACAGCTATGGCTACACCTTC	CSATLDSYGYTF
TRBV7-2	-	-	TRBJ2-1	TGTGCCAGCAGCCAGGCCATTGAGCAGTTCTTC	CASSQAIEQFF
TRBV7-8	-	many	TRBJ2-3	TGTGCCAGCAGCCCGTGGCTAGGCCCCCCAGATACGCAGTATTTT	CASSPWLGPPDTQYF